The sequence of this T cell receptor (beta chain) was determined in a study of tumor and adjacent non-tumor tissue in lung cancer. Study details: The patients, 9 to 11 men and 4 to 6 women, were about 30 to 76 with stage I to III disease.

The CDR3 runs 16 residues. Germline V lookup: CDR1 MDHEN, CDR2 SYDVKM. Whole-study findings and limits: Compared with tumor, normal lung showed significantly lower TCR diversity.

The template was RNA from unsorted bulk tissue. Distant lung tissue was collected more than 3 cm away from the tumor edge. Three rounds of nested PCR, following a modified ARM-PCR protocol, produced the TCRbeta library. TCRdb reprocessed the multiplex PCR reads with MiXCR, giving one entry per CDR3 protein. The sample lists about 86,000 distinct CDR3 sequences, around three quarters occurring once. A note on this clonotype: The antigen is not known. Possible read error: a much larger clone is one base away.

The sequenced material came from distant non-tumor lung tissue. The rearrangement links TRBV28 to TRBJ2-2; the match to TRBD2 covers 9 bases. The clonotype comes from a woman between 50 and 59 years old with non-small cell lung cancer. CDR3 in DNA: TGTGCCAGCAGTTTAGTTAGCGGGAGTTCTTCCGGGGAGCTGTTATTT. Translating gives CASSLVSGSSSGELLF. Combining the CDR3 with reference TRBV28 and TRBJ2-2 gives the whole variable domain DVKVTQSSRYLVKRTGEKVFLECVQDMDHENMFWYRQDPGLGLRLIYFSYDVKMKEKGDIPEGYSVSREKKERFSLILESASTNQTSMYLCASSLVSGSSSGELLFGEGSRLTVL.